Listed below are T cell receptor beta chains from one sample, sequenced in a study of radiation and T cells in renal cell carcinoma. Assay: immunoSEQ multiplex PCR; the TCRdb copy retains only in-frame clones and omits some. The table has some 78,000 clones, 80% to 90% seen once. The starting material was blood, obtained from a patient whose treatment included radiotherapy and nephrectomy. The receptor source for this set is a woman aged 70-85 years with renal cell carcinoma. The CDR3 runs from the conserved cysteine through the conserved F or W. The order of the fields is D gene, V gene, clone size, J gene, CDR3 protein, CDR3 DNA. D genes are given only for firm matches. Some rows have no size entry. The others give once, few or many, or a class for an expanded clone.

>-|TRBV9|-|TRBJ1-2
CASSTRPTPAYGYTF
TGTGCCAGCAGCACCCGACCCACTCCGGCCTATGGCTACACCTTC
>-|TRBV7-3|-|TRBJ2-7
CASSPPGRYEQYF
TGTGCCAGCAGCCCTCCAGGGAGATACGAGCAGTACTTC
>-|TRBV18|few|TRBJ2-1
CASSPNGREQFF
TGTGCCAGCTCACCAAACGGTCGGGAGCAGTTCTTC
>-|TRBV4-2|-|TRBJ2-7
CASSLDGRRAYEQYF
TGTGCCAGCAGCCTTGATGGGCGGCGGGCCTACGAGCAGTACTTC
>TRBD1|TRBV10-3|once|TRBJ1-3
CAISESGQSSGNTIYF
TGTGCCATCAGTGAGTCGGGACAGAGCTCTGGAAACACCATATATTTT
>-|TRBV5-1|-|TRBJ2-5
CASSPAGARETQYF
TGCGCCAGCAGCCCGGCGGGGGCGCGGGAGACCCAGTACTTC
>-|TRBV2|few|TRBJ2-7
CASVRGSSYEQYF
TGTGCCAGCGTAAGGGGCAGTTCCTACGAGCAGTACTTC
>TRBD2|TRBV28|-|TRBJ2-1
CASSSLAGGNEQFF
TGTGCCAGCAGTTCGCTAGCGGGGGGAAATGAGCAGTTCTTC
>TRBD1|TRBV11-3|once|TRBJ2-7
CASSARQGGYYEQYF
TGTGCCAGCAGCGCCCGACAGGGGGGCTACTACGAGCAGTACTTC
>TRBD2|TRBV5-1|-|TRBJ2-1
CASSNSGGAYNEQFF
TGCGCCAGCAGCAATAGCGGGGGCGCGTACAATGAGCAGTTCTTC
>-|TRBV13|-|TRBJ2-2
CASSFENGELFF
TGTGCCAGCAGCTTCGAGAACGGGGAGCTGTTTTTT
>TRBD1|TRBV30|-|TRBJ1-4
CAWSAPGTGGKLFF
TGTGCCTGGAGTGCCCCCGGGACAGGGGGTAAACTGTTTTTT
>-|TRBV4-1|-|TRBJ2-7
CASSQTPALYEQYF
TGCGCCAGCAGCCAAACACCAGCCCTTTACGAGCAGTACTTC
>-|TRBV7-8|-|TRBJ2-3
CASSALVGSDGTDTQYF
TGTGCCAGCAGCGCCCTGGTCGGGTCCGATGGCACAGATACGCAGTATTTT
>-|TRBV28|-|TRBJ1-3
CASSLTPKAGNTIYF
TGTGCCAGCAGTTTAACGCCCAAGGCTGGAAACACCATATATTTT
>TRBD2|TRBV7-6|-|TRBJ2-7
CASTQGSSGEGYEQYF
TGTGCCAGCACCCAAGGGTCTAGCGGGGAAGGTTACGAGCAGTACTTC
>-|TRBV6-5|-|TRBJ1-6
CASSGGSGNSPLHF
TGTGCCAGCAGCGGGGGTTCCGGAAATTCACCCCTCCACTTT
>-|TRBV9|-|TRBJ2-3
CASSPSGLITDTQYF
TGTGCCAGCAGCCCATCGGGACTTATCACAGATACGCAGTATTTT
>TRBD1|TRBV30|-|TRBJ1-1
CAWSPDRAETEAFF
TGTGCCTGGAGTCCGGACAGGGCGGAAACTGAAGCTTTCTTT
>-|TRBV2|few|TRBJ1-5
CASSQFSNQPQHF
TGTGCCAGCAGTCAGTTTAGCAATCAGCCCCAGCATTTT
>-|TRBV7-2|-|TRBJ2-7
CASSSIGGNRGSYEQYF
TGTGCCAGCAGCTCTATTGGGGGCAATCGAGGCTCCTACGAGCAGTACTTC
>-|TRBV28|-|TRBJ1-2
CASSKRRSANYGYTF
TGTGCCAGCAGTAAGCGACGGTCAGCTAACTATGGCTACACCTTC
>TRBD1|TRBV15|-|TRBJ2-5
CATSRRQGDGLRTETQYF
TGTGCCACCAGCAGACGACAGGGGGACGGGTTGAGGACGGAGACCCAGTACTTC
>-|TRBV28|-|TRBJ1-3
CASSSLRGPSGNTIYF
TGTGCCAGCAGTTCCCTCAGGGGCCCCTCTGGAAACACCATATATTTT
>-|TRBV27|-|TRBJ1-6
CASSWRNTLHF
TGTGCCAGCAGTTGGCGAAATACCCTCCACTTT
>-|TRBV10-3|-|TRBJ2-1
CAISESRDLYNEQFF
TGTGCCATCAGTGAGTCCCGGGACTTATACAATGAGCAGTTCTTC